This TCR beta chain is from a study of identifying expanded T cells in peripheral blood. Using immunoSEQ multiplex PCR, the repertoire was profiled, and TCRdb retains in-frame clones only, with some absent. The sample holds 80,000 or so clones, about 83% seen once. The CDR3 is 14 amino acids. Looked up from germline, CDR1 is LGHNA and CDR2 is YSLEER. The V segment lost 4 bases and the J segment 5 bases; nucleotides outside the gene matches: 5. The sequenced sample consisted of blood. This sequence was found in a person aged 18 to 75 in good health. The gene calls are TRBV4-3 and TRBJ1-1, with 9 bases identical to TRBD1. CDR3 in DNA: TGCGCCAGCAGCCGAACAGGGGGCTCTACTGAAGCTTTCTTT. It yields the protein CASSRTGGSTEAFF.